Listed below are T cell receptor beta chains from one sample, sequenced in a study of shared clonotypes between healthy human individuals. Profiling relied on immunoSEQ multiplex PCR, and the TCRdb table lists in-frame clones only, not all of them. The data show fewer than 3 million clones, with just under 95% seen just once and 0.3% to 0.4% held by the top ten. Sequenced input: naive CD4+ T cells from PBMCs. These receptors were collected from a man younger than 35 in good health. Some clones in this sample may be carry-over from other donors' samples. Both conserved end residues are part of each CDR3. Each record gives: CDR3 length, J gene, V gene, D gene, clone size, CDR3 DNA, CDR3 protein. A D gene is named only where the DNA matches it firmly. Some rows mark clone size as missing; the rest say once, few, many or name a class of expanded clone.

CDR3 length: 15; J gene: TRBJ2-1; V gene: TRBV7-2; D gene: TRBD2; clone size: -; CDR3 DNA: TGTGCCAGCAGCCCCCGGGAGGGCCTTATAAATGAGCAGTTCTTC; CDR3 protein: CASSPREGLINEQFF
CDR3 length: 13; J gene: TRBJ1-1; V gene: TRBV7-3; D gene: -; clone size: -; CDR3 DNA: TGTGCCAGCAGCTTCGGAAGGGACACTGAAGCTTTCTTT; CDR3 protein: CASSFGRDTEAFF
CDR3 length: 15; J gene: TRBJ2-1; V gene: TRBV5-1; D gene: TRBD2; clone size: -; CDR3 DNA: TGCGCCAGCAGCTTGGGGGCCGGGAGGGGTGCTGAGCAGTTCTTC; CDR3 protein: CASSLGAGRGAEQFF
CDR3 length: 15; J gene: TRBJ2-1; V gene: TRBV7-3; D gene: TRBD2; clone size: -; CDR3 DNA: TGTGCCAGCTGCCGGGAGGGGGGTTCCTACAATGAGCAGTTCTTC; CDR3 protein: CASCREGGSYNEQFF
CDR3 length: 11; J gene: TRBJ2-7; V gene: TRBV20-1; D gene: -; clone size: -; CDR3 DNA: TGCAGTGCTAGGGCGAACTACGAGCAGTACTTC; CDR3 protein: CSARANYEQYF
CDR3 length: 15; J gene: TRBJ2-7; V gene: TRBV6-1; D gene: -; clone size: once; CDR3 DNA: TGTGCCAGCAGTGAAGGGGGGTCCGATACCTACGAGCAGTACTTC; CDR3 protein: CASSEGGSDTYEQYF
CDR3 length: 16; J gene: TRBJ2-1; V gene: TRBV7-2; D gene: TRBD2; clone size: -; CDR3 DNA: TGTGCCAGCAGCTTAGCGCATCTAGCGGGATACAATGAGCAGTTCTTC; CDR3 protein: CASSLAHLAGYNEQFF
CDR3 length: 16; J gene: TRBJ2-2; V gene: TRBV5-1; D gene: -; clone size: -; CDR3 DNA: TGCGCCAGCAGCTTCACACGGGGCCAGGACACCGGGGAGCTGTTTTTT; CDR3 protein: CASSFTRGQDTGELFF
CDR3 length: 12; J gene: TRBJ1-2; V gene: TRBV2; D gene: -; clone size: -; CDR3 DNA: TGTGCCAGCCTGGGGGGCCCGTATGGCTACACCTTC; CDR3 protein: CASLGGPYGYTF
CDR3 length: 14; J gene: TRBJ2-7; V gene: TRBV18; D gene: -; clone size: -; CDR3 DNA: TGTGCCAGCTCACCTGACATTACCCGCTACGAGCAGTACTTC; CDR3 protein: CASSPDITRYEQYF
CDR3 length: 16; J gene: TRBJ1-2; V gene: TRBV4-1; D gene: TRBD1; clone size: once; CDR3 DNA: TGCGCCAGCAGCCGGGACAGGGCGCGGCCAGACTATGGCTACACCTTC; CDR3 protein: CASSRDRARPDYGYTF
CDR3 length: 16; J gene: TRBJ2-4; V gene: TRBV7-8; D gene: -; clone size: -; CDR3 DNA: TGTGCCAGCAGCTTAGGGGGGACCGGGGCCAAAAACATTCAGTACTTC; CDR3 protein: CASSLGGTGAKNIQYF
CDR3 length: 13; J gene: TRBJ1-1; V gene: TRBV28; D gene: TRBD1; clone size: -; CDR3 DNA: TGTGCCAGCCCGGGACAGAAGAACACTGAAGCTTTCTTT; CDR3 protein: CASPGQKNTEAFF
CDR3 length: 14; J gene: TRBJ2-3; V gene: TRBV30; D gene: -; clone size: -; CDR3 DNA: TGTGCCTGGCAGCTCGGGGAATTAAGGGATACGCAGTATTTT; CDR3 protein: CAWQLGELRDTQYF
CDR3 length: 14; J gene: TRBJ1-2; V gene: TRBV27; D gene: -; clone size: -; CDR3 DNA: TGTGCCAGCAGTCCCCGGGTCGACCTGGGTGGCTACACCTTC; CDR3 protein: CASSPRVDLGGYTF
CDR3 length: 15; J gene: TRBJ2-4; V gene: TRBV30; D gene: -; clone size: once; CDR3 DNA: TGTGCCTGGAGTGTTTCGACATGGGCCAAAAACATTCAGTACTTC; CDR3 protein: CAWSVSTWAKNIQYF
CDR3 length: 13; J gene: TRBJ1-2; V gene: TRBV5-6; D gene: -; clone size: -; CDR3 DNA: TGTGCCAGCAGCTTGTTCACAGGGAGGACCTACACCTTC; CDR3 protein: CASSLFTGRTYTF
CDR3 length: 11; J gene: TRBJ1-2; V gene: TRBV6-5; D gene: -; clone size: -; CDR3 DNA: TGTGCCAGCGGGGGAATTCGTGGCTACACCTTC; CDR3 protein: CASGGIRGYTF
CDR3 length: 15; J gene: TRBJ1-5; V gene: TRBV2; D gene: TRBD1; clone size: -; CDR3 DNA: TGTGCCAGCAGTGACCGGACAGGTAGCAATCAGCCCCAGCATTTT; CDR3 protein: CASSDRTGSNQPQHF
CDR3 length: 15; J gene: TRBJ2-5; V gene: TRBV9; D gene: -; clone size: once; CDR3 DNA: TGTGCCAGCAGCCCATACTCAGGAGTCCAAGAGACCCAGTACTTC; CDR3 protein: CASSPYSGVQETQYF
CDR3 length: 14; J gene: TRBJ1-2; V gene: TRBV6-5; D gene: TRBD1; clone size: -; CDR3 DNA: TGTGCCAGCAGTCCGGGACAGGGGGTCTATGGCTACACCTTC; CDR3 protein: CASSPGQGVYGYTF
CDR3 length: 15; J gene: TRBJ2-5; V gene: TRBV18; D gene: -; clone size: -; CDR3 DNA: TGTGCCAGCTCACCGTCACAGGCTAGGGTAGAGACCCAGTACTTC; CDR3 protein: CASSPSQARVETQYF
CDR3 length: 15; J gene: TRBJ2-1; V gene: TRBV18; D gene: -; clone size: -; CDR3 DNA: TGTGCCAGCTCACCCCCGGATAGAACCTACAATGAGCAGTTCTTC; CDR3 protein: CASSPPDRTYNEQFF
CDR3 length: 15; J gene: TRBJ1-5; V gene: TRBV2; D gene: -; clone size: -; CDR3 DNA: TGTGCCAGCGTGAGAGGGAGAGAGGGCAATCAGCCCCAGCATTTT; CDR3 protein: CASVRGREGNQPQHF
CDR3 length: 14; J gene: TRBJ1-1; V gene: TRBV5-1; D gene: -; clone size: -; CDR3 DNA: TGCGCCAGCAGCACGTCAGGGGTCGGAACTGAAGCTTTCTTT; CDR3 protein: CASSTSGVGTEAFF
CDR3 length: 14; J gene: TRBJ2-5; V gene: TRBV5-4; D gene: -; clone size: -; CDR3 DNA: TGTGCCAGCAGCTTGGGGGGGGCAAGGGAGACCCAGTACTTC; CDR3 protein: CASSLGGARETQYF
CDR3 length: 14; J gene: TRBJ2-7; V gene: TRBV6-5; D gene: -; clone size: -; CDR3 DNA: TGTGCCAGCAGAAGGACAGTCATACCCTACGAGCAGTACTTC; CDR3 protein: CASRRTVIPYEQYF
CDR3 length: 16; J gene: TRBJ2-6; V gene: TRBV9; D gene: -; clone size: -; CDR3 DNA: TGTGCCAGCAGCGTAGGGGCAGGGAGCTGGGCCAACGTCCTGACTTTC; CDR3 protein: CASSVGAGSWANVLTF
CDR3 length: 16; J gene: TRBJ2-5; V gene: TRBV28; D gene: TRBD2; clone size: -; CDR3 DNA: TGTGCCAGCAGTTTCCTTGAAGGGACGGGGGGAGAGACCCAGTACTTC; CDR3 protein: CASSFLEGTGGETQYF
CDR3 length: 15; J gene: TRBJ2-3; V gene: TRBV28; D gene: TRBD1; clone size: -; CDR3 DNA: TGTGCCAGCAGTTCGCCGGACAGGGGAGCTGATACGCAGTATTTT; CDR3 protein: CASSSPDRGADTQYF
CDR3 length: 13; J gene: TRBJ2-7; V gene: TRBV7-9; D gene: TRBD2; clone size: -; CDR3 DNA: TGTGCCAGCAGCACCGGGGGGACCTACGAGCAGTACTTC; CDR3 protein: CASSTGGTYEQYF
CDR3 length: 13; J gene: TRBJ2-7; V gene: TRBV19; D gene: TRBD1; clone size: once; CDR3 DNA: TGTGCCCCACGGGACAGTCAGAACTACGAGCAGTACTTC; CDR3 protein: CAPRDSQNYEQYF
CDR3 length: 14; J gene: TRBJ2-7; V gene: TRBV5-1; D gene: TRBD1; clone size: -; CDR3 DNA: TGCGCCAGCAGTTCCACAGGGGGGAGTAAGGAGCAGTACTTC; CDR3 protein: CASSSTGGSKEQYF
CDR3 length: 15; J gene: TRBJ2-7; V gene: TRBV19; D gene: -; clone size: -; CDR3 DNA: TGTGCCAGTAGTATGCCAGGGGCCAGCGTATACGAGCAGTACTTC; CDR3 protein: CASSMPGASVYEQYF
CDR3 length: 14; J gene: TRBJ2-5; V gene: TRBV5-1; D gene: -; clone size: -; CDR3 DNA: TGCGCCAGCAGCTTGCGCACAGGGCTAGAGACCCAGTACTTC; CDR3 protein: CASSLRTGLETQYF
CDR3 length: 11; J gene: TRBJ2-7; V gene: TRBV20-1; D gene: TRBD2; clone size: -; CDR3 DNA: TGCAGTGCTGAGGGGAGGGGCGAGCAGTACTTC; CDR3 protein: CSAEGRGEQYF
CDR3 length: 15; J gene: TRBJ2-3; V gene: TRBV28; D gene: -; clone size: -; CDR3 DNA: TGTGCCAGCACGTCCCGGGGACTGCCCGCTTATACGCAGTATTTT; CDR3 protein: CASTSRGLPAYTQYF
CDR3 length: 18; J gene: TRBJ2-1; V gene: TRBV7-3; D gene: TRBD2; clone size: -; CDR3 DNA: TGTGCCAGCAGCGACAAGGGACTAGCGGACAGCTCCTACAATGAGCAGTTCTTC; CDR3 protein: CASSDKGLADSSYNEQFF
CDR3 length: 17; J gene: TRBJ2-1; V gene: TRBV2; D gene: TRBD2; clone size: -; CDR3 DNA: TGTGCCAGCAGTCCGACTAGCGGGAGGGCCCTCTACAATGAGCAGTTCTTC; CDR3 protein: CASSPTSGRALYNEQFF
CDR3 length: 14; J gene: TRBJ2-2; V gene: TRBV4-1; D gene: -; clone size: -; CDR3 DNA: TGCGCCAGCAGCCCTCCCGGACAACCCGGGGAGCTGTTTTTT; CDR3 protein: CASSPPGQPGELFF
CDR3 length: 16; J gene: TRBJ2-7; V gene: TRBV27; D gene: TRBD1; clone size: once; CDR3 DNA: TGTGCCAGCAGCGAGGAGTTTAGACAGGGATCCTACGAGCAGTACTTC; CDR3 protein: CASSEEFRQGSYEQYF
CDR3 length: 13; J gene: TRBJ1-1; V gene: TRBV15; D gene: TRBD1; clone size: -; CDR3 DNA: TGTGCCACCAGCTCGCCGGGACAGAGTGAAGCTTTCTTT; CDR3 protein: CATSSPGQSEAFF
CDR3 length: 15; J gene: TRBJ2-7; V gene: TRBV2; D gene: -; clone size: -; CDR3 DNA: TGTGCCAGCAGTGATTCACCCGGACTCGCCTACGAGCAGTACTTC; CDR3 protein: CASSDSPGLAYEQYF
CDR3 length: 17; J gene: TRBJ2-3; V gene: TRBV18; D gene: TRBD2; clone size: -; CDR3 DNA: TGTGCCAGCTCACCGGTCGCGGTTGCGGGAGGGCAAGATACGCAGTATTTT; CDR3 protein: CASSPVAVAGGQDTQYF
CDR3 length: 15; J gene: TRBJ2-5; V gene: TRBV28; D gene: -; clone size: -; CDR3 DNA: TGTGCCACGGGAAACTTTGGGGGACGTCAAGAGACCCAGTACTTC; CDR3 protein: CATGNFGGRQETQYF
CDR3 length: 15; J gene: TRBJ2-1; V gene: TRBV5-1; D gene: TRBD2; clone size: once; CDR3 DNA: TGCGCCAGCAGCTTGTGGCTAGCGGGAGGAGGTGAGCAGTTCTTC; CDR3 protein: CASSLWLAGGGEQFF
CDR3 length: 15; J gene: TRBJ2-3; V gene: TRBV7-3; D gene: -; clone size: once; CDR3 DNA: TGTGCCAGCAGCCTAGAGCGGTTAAGCACAGATACGCAGTATTTT; CDR3 protein: CASSLERLSTDTQYF
CDR3 length: 18; J gene: TRBJ2-1; V gene: TRBV6-1; D gene: TRBD2; clone size: -; CDR3 DNA: TGTGCCAGCAGTGCGCTTGCCGCTAGCGGGAGATCCTACAATGAGCAGTTCTTC; CDR3 protein: CASSALAASGRSYNEQFF
CDR3 length: 14; J gene: TRBJ2-5; V gene: TRBV11-1; D gene: TRBD2; clone size: once; CDR3 DNA: TGTGCCAGCAGCTTCCGGCGGGGGGGAGAGACCCAGTACTTC; CDR3 protein: CASSFRRGGETQYF
CDR3 length: 14; J gene: TRBJ2-7; V gene: TRBV5-1; D gene: TRBD1; clone size: once; CDR3 DNA: TGCGCCAGCAGCTTGCTAGGGACAGGAGGGGAGCAGTACTTC; CDR3 protein: CASSLLGTGGEQYF
CDR3 length: 16; J gene: TRBJ2-2; V gene: TRBV5-1; D gene: TRBD2; clone size: -; CDR3 DNA: TGCGCCAGCAGCTGGGGGGTGACAGCGGGAGCTGGGGAGCTGTTTTTT; CDR3 protein: CASSWGVTAGAGELFF
CDR3 length: 12; J gene: TRBJ2-7; V gene: TRBV11-2; D gene: -; clone size: -; CDR3 DNA: TGTGCCAGCAGCTTAGATTCGCATAAGCAGTACTTC; CDR3 protein: CASSLDSHKQYF
CDR3 length: 15; J gene: TRBJ2-7; V gene: TRBV27; D gene: -; clone size: -; CDR3 DNA: TGTGCCAGCAGTTTCATTAGCGGCGACCGCTACGAGCAGTACTTC; CDR3 protein: CASSFISGDRYEQYF
CDR3 length: 12; J gene: TRBJ1-1; V gene: TRBV6-5; D gene: TRBD1; clone size: -; CDR3 DNA: TGTGCCAGCAAGAGTACAGGGGATTTAGCTTTCTTT; CDR3 protein: CASKSTGDLAFF